One and the same sample provided the 21 T cell receptor beta chains below, sequenced in a study of CD8 T cells in Susac syndrome. RNA was extracted with the RNeasy kit, and a quantity of 0.5 to 1 ug was reverse transcribed using random hexamers. Each CDR3 protein gets one entry after TCRdb re-called the immunoSEQ multiplex PCR reads with MiXCR. The sample lists approximately 100,000 distinct CDR3 sequences, about 90% seen once, with 0.13% to 0.15% in the top ten. Material: CD4+ T cells from PBMCs. Receptors originate from a human donor in good health.

The chain joins TRBV20-1 to TRBJ1-1, with D possibly being TRBD1 (5 bases). Per germline, CDR1 DFQATT and CDR2 SNEGSKA (reference sequence). The V gene lost 5 bases and the J gene lost 4 bases, with 14 bases spanning the gap. The CDR3 is 13 amino acids. The CDR3 loop reads CSALVSGGTEAFF. The CDR3 DNA reads as TGCAGTGCTCTAGTTTCTGGGGGCACTGAAGCTTTCTTT.

In DNA, the CDR3 is TGTGCCAGCAGCACCCAGGGGATTGGCTATGGCTACACCTTC. This gives the protein CASSTQGIGYGYTF. The rearrangement joins TRBV7-9 to TRBJ1-2; D perhaps matches TRBD1 (6 bases). With 5 bases removed from V and 4 bases from J, the gap between germline ends came to 14 bases. Germline values: CDR1 SEHNR, CDR2 FQNEAQ (reference sequence). The CDR3 has 14 amino acids.

J is TRBJ2-7 and V is TRBV6-5, with no clear D. V gave up 4 bases and J gave up 13 bases, with 5 bases separating them. Germline lookup yields CDR1 MNHEY and CDR2 SVGAGI. The CDR3 length is 8 residues. The CDR3 sequence: CASSLYYF. The DNA of the CDR3 is TGTGCCAGCAGTTTATACTACTTC.

The chain has TRBV12-5 and TRBJ2-7; 7 bases match TRBD1. The CDR3 totals 13 residues. Germline CDR1 is LGHNT and CDR2 is FRNRAP. The V and J ends lost 4 bases and 9 bases, in that order; junction bases with no gene match: 9. CDR3 protein: CASGSEDRTTQYF. Here the CDR3 DNA reads TGTGCTAGTGGTTCAGAGGACAGGACGACGCAGTACTTC.

The V and J genes are TRBV7-3 and TRBJ2-7; D gene ambiguous. V shed 5 bases and J shed 6 bases, with 20 bases lying between them. The germline V gene encodes CDR1 SGHTA and CDR2 FQGTGA. The CDR3 runs 15 residues. The CDR3 here is CASSPDLSIRGEQYF. CDR3 nucleotide sequence: TGTGCCAGCAGCCCGGACCTCAGTATACGAGGCGAGCAGTACTTC.

This chain joins TRBV3-1 and TRBJ1-5; 9 bases line up with TRBD1. Germline V lookup: CDR1 LGHDT, CDR2 YNNKEL (reference sequence). Unmatched junction bases numbered 2, after V lost 1 base and J lost 4 bases. The CDR3 is 15 residues long. The CDR3 loop is CASSQAGQGNQPQHF. Here the CDR3 DNA reads TGTGCCAGCAGCCAAGCGGGACAGGGTAATCAGCCCCAGCATTTT.

The chain has TRBV4-1 and TRBJ1-5; 8 bases map to TRBD1. The V segment lost 0 bases and the J segment 4 bases; nucleotides outside the gene matches: 8. The CDR3 runs to 17 residues. CDR1 and CDR2 (germline): MGHRA, YSYEKL. The DNA for the CDR3 is TGCGCCAGCAGCCAAGACCAGGGGGCAGGCCTAAATCAGCCCCAGCATTTT. Translated, it gives CASSQDQGAGLNQPQHF.

The chain employs TRBV2 and TRBJ2-5, with D hard to call. V was clipped by 6 bases and J by 5 bases, with 13 bases between them. This CDR3 region has 13 residues. Germline CDR1 and CDR2: SNHLY and FYNNEI. The DNA of the CDR3 is TGTGCCAGCAGGGACCATATCCGGGAGACCCAGTACTTC. Translating it yields CASRDHIRETQYF.

Here the CDR3 DNA reads TGCGCCAGCAGCTCGAGGCCTAGCGGGGGGGGTTCGGGCCAAGAGACCCAGTACTTC. This encodes CASSSRPSGGGSGQETQYF. The chain uses TRBV5-1 and TRBJ2-5, with 12 nucleotides matching TRBD2. Germline V gene lookup returns CDR1 SGHRS and CDR2 YFSETQ. V shed 3 bases and J 1 base; nucleotides not matched to a gene: 13. The CDR3 spans 19 residues.

V and J are TRBV5-5 and TRBJ2-7; D is perhaps TRBD1 (6 bases). The germline V gene encodes CDR1 SGHKS and CDR2 YYEKEE (reference sequence). The V end lost 4 bases, the J end lost 3 bases, and 20 bases lay between the germline ends. The CDR3 extends over 16 amino acids. The CDR3 DNA is TGTGCCAGCAGCCCCGGAATGGCAGGGGCCCTCTACGAGCAGTACTTC. Protein product: CASSPGMAGALYEQYF.

CDR3 in DNA: TGTGCCAGCAGCTTAGATCTGCAGGGTGAAGCTTTCTTT. Translating it yields CASSLDLQGEAFF. The chain is built from TRBV11-2 and TRBJ1-1, with D perhaps TRBD1 (5 bases). CDR1 and CDR2 (germline): SGHAT, FQNNGV. V was cut by 0 bases and J by 7 bases, with 9 bases left in between. The CDR3 consists of 13 residues.

The chain recombines TRBV5-4 with TRBJ2-7; 11 nucleotides agree with TRBD2. Germline lookup yields CDR1 SGHNT and CDR2 YYREEE (reference sequence). This CDR3 region has 14 residues. The V segment lost 3 bases and the J segment 3 bases; nucleotides outside the gene matches: 2. This chain's CDR3 is CASSSGLADYEQYF. The CDR3 DNA sequence: TGTGCCAGCAGCTCGGGACTAGCGGACTACGAGCAGTACTTC.

The rearrangement joins TRBV12-3 or TRBV12-4 to TRBJ2-2; D perhaps matches TRBD2 (6 bases). Trimming pared 6 bases from V and 4 bases from J, leaving 12 bases between. This CDR3 comprises 14 residues. The CDR3: CASSYGGSTGELFF. In nucleotides, the CDR3 is TGTGCCAGCAGCTACGGGGGATCCACCGGGGAGCTGTTTTTT.

Only one count was recorded for this clonotype. The V and J genes are TRBV19 and TRBJ2-6, with a weak D call TRBD1 (5 bases). The germline CDR1 and CDR2 sequences are LNHDA and SQIVND (reference sequence). V lost 8 bases and J lost 0, with 8 bases in between. This CDR3 comprises 14 residues. CDR3 DNA: TGTGCCAGTGCGGACAACTCTGGGGCCAACGTCCTGACTTTC. This gives the protein CASADNSGANVLTF.

The chain employs TRBV27 and TRBJ2-7; the match to TRBD2 covers 8 bases. The CDR3 is made up of 14 amino acids. Germline CDR1 reads MNHEY; CDR2 reads SMNVEV (reference sequence). Unmatched junction bases numbered 10, after V lost 7 bases and J lost 5 bases. The CDR3 loop reads CASTLRPGGDEQYF. CDR3 in DNA: TGTGCCAGCACCTTACGGCCGGGGGGGGACGAGCAGTACTTC.

As to this clonotype: No conserved phenylalanine or tryptophan is present at the end of the CDR3, so a read error is the likely explanation. CDR3 sequence reads: CASSGHWTGRTGELFL. Written as DNA, the CDR3 is TGCGCCAGCAGCGGGCACTGGACAGGGAGAACCGGGGAGCTGTTTCTT. The chain links TRBV5-1 to TRBJ2-2; 8 nucleotides align to TRBD1. V shed 4 bases, J shed 5 bases, and the junction held 10 bases outside the gene matches. The germline V gene has CDR1 SGHRS and CDR2 YFSETQ. This CDR3 spans 16 amino acids.

The chain uses TRBV5-1 and TRBJ2-1, with TRBD2 matching over 8 bases. The germline V gene has CDR1 SGHRS and CDR2 YFSETQ. This CDR3 has 17 residues. The junction had 10 bases not matched to a gene; V was cut back by 4 bases and J by 1 base. CDR3 residues: CASSLGSSGLSYNEQFF. CDR3 DNA: TGCGCCAGCAGCCTCGGTTCTAGCGGGTTATCCTACAATGAGCAGTTCTTC.

The rearrangement links TRBV5-1 to TRBJ2-7; 7 bases align to TRBD2. J gave up 5 bases and V 1 base, and 6 bases lay outside the gene matches. The CDR3 runs to 14 residues. CDR1 is SGHRS and CDR2 is YFSETQ in the germline V gene. The CDR3: CASSLRAGTNEQYF. In DNA, the CDR3 is TGCGCCAGCAGCTTGCGAGCGGGAACCAACGAGCAGTACTTC. The variable domain in full, with the rest retrieved from reference TRBV5-1 and TRBJ2-7, is KAGVTQTPRYLIKTRGQQVTLSCSPISGHRSVSWYQQTPGQGLQFLFEYFSETQRNKGNFPGRFSGRQFSNSRSEMNVSTLELGDSALYLCASSLRAGTNEQYFGPGTRLTVT.

The chain carries TRBV7-2 and TRBJ2-2; TRBD1 might be the D (5 bases). The CDR3 covers 15 residues. Germline CDR1 SGHTA, CDR2 FQGNSA. The V gene lost 0 bases and the J gene lost 4 bases, with 9 bases spanning the gap. CDR3 nucleotides: TGTGCCAGCAGCTTAGCAGGGGCTGGCACCGGGGAGCTGTTTTTT. Translating gives CASSLAGAGTGELFF. The full variable domain, its missing parts supplied by reference TRBV7-2 and TRBJ2-2, is GAGVSQSPSNKVTEKGKDVELRCDPISGHTALYWYRQSLGQGLEFLIYFQGNSAPDKSGLPSDRFSAERTGGSVSTLTIQRTQQEDSAVYLCASSLAGAGTGELFFGEGSRLTVL.

The rearrangement joins TRBV7-9 to TRBJ2-7; TRBD1 matches at 8 bases. Germline CDR1 SEHNR, CDR2 FQNEAQ (reference sequence). The CDR3 is made up of 14 amino acids. The V segment lost 5 bases and the J segment 5 bases; nucleotides outside the gene matches: 8. CDR3 nucleotide sequence: TGTGCCAGCAGCGTCGGACAGGGCGGAGACGAGCAGTACTTC. Amino acid sequence: CASSVGQGGDEQYF.

This chain joins TRBV7-9 and TRBJ1-2; unclear D gene. The V end lost 3 bases, the J end lost 7 bases, and 6 bases lay between the germline ends. The CDR3 spans 11 residues. Germline V gives CDR1 SEHNR, CDR2 FQNEAQ (reference sequence). The CDR3 DNA reads as TGTGCCAGCAGCTTGTCCAGTGGCTACACCTTC. Translation: CASSLSSGYTF.